The 5 T cell receptor beta chains listed next were all sequenced from one sample in a study of OX40 agonist ivuxolimab in advanced cancers. The repertoire was sequenced with immunoSEQ multiplex PCR; TCRdb's copy has only in-frame clones and lacks some. The data show 73,000 or so clones, 85% to 90% seen once. The sample consisted of CD4+ or CD8+ T cells sorted from blood, taken in a trial of the OX40 agonist ivuxolimab. The receptors come from an adult with an advanced solid tumor such as melanoma, head and neck, liver or kidney cancer.

The rearrangement uses TRBV29-1 and TRBJ2-3, with 7 bases lining up with TRBD1. J gave up 0 bases and V 5 bases, and 8 bases lay outside the gene matches. This CDR3 contains 15 residues. Germline values: CDR1 SQVTM, CDR2 ANQGSEA. CDR3 loop: CSVSGTATSTDTQYF. Written as DNA, the CDR3 is TGCAGCGTTTCCGGGACAGCTACTAGCACAGATACGCAGTATTTT.

CDR3 nucleotides: TGTGCCAGCAGCGCCGGGCCACCCTCTGGGGCCAACGTCCTGACTTTC. It specifies CASSAGPPSGANVLTF. V usage is TRBV9 and J usage is TRBJ2-6; the D is unclear. Trimming pared 3 bases from V and 0 bases from J, leaving 10 bases between. The CDR3 covers 16 residues. Germline CDR1 and CDR2: SGDLS and YYNGEE.

This clone appeared a single time. V usage is TRBV9 and J usage is TRBJ2-1, with 8 bases matching TRBD2. Germline loops: CDR1 SGDLS, CDR2 YYNGEE. V trimming: 5 bases; J trimming: 9 bases; junction bases outside the gene matches: 10. This CDR3 region has 14 residues. CDR3 protein: CASSGFSGDGEQFF. CDR3 DNA: TGTGCCAGCAGTGGTTTTAGCGGGGATGGTGAGCAGTTCTTC.

The chain links TRBV4-1 to TRBJ2-3; the D gene could be TRBD1 or TRBD2 (5 bases each). The CDR3 extends over 16 amino acids. The V gene lost 5 bases and the J gene lost 2 bases, with 17 bases spanning the gap. Germline loops: CDR1 MGHRA, CDR2 YSYEKL. Written as DNA, the CDR3 is TGCGCCAGCAGCGAAACTCGTTGGGGGAACACAGATACGCAGTATTTT. This encodes CASSETRWGNTDTQYF.

The chain uses TRBV7-8 and TRBJ1-3, with D unresolved. The CDR3 loop spans 15 amino acids. Germline CDR1 reads SGHVS; CDR2 reads FQNEAQ. V lost 1 base to trimming and J lost 0 bases, with 7 bases between them. The DNA for the CDR3 is TGTGCCAGCAGCTTAGAGGACTACTCTGGAAACACCATATATTTT. Translated: CASSLEDYSGNTIYF.